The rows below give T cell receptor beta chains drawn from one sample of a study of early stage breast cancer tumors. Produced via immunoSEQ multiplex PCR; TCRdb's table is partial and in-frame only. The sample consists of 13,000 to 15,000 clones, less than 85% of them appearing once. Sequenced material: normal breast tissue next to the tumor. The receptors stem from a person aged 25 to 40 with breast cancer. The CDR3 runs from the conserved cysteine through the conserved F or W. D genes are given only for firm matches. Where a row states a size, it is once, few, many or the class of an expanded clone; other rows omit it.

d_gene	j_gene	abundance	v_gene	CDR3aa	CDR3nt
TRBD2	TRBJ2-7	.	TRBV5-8	CASSLVSLAGLNSYEQYF	TGTGCCAGCAGCTTGGTAAGTCTAGCGGGACTGAACTCCTACGAGCAGTACTTC
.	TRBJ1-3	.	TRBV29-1	CSVESNSLGNTIYF	TGCAGCGTTGAAAGCAACAGCCTTGGAAACACCATATATTTT
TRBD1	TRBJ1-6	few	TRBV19	CASSLGTGITPLHF	TGTGCCAGTAGTCTCGGGACAGGGATAACACCCCTCCACTTT
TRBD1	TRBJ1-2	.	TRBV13	CASSLVGTGDGYTF	TGTGCCAGCAGCTTAGTAGGGACAGGGGATGGCTACACCTTC
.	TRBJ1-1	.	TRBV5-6	CASSLLPARRTAYTEAFF	TGTGCCAGCAGCCTTTTACCTGCCCGGAGGACAGCTTACACTGAAGCTTTCTTT
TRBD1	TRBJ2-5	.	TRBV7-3	CASSPTGTGGIETQYF	TGTGCCAGCAGCCCCACCGGGACAGGGGGCATCGAGACCCAGTACTTC
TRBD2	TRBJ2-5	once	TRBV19	CASSTRGGDSSQETQYF	TGTGCCAGTAGCACCCGGGGGGGCGACTCCTCCCAAGAGACCCAGTACTTC
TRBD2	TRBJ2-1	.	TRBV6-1	CASSEPGLAGINYNEQFF	TGTGCCAGCAGTGAACCGGGACTAGCGGGAATAAACTACAATGAGCAGTTCTTC
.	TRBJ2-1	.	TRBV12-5	CASGPAEGPGNEQFF	TGTGCTAGTGGTCCCGCGGAGGGCCCAGGCAATGAGCAGTTCTTC
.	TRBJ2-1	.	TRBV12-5	CASGSVRDEQFF	TGTGCTAGTGGTTCCGTTCGGGATGAGCAGTTCTTC
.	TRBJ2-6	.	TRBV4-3	CASSQDSSGTGANVLTF	TGCGCCAGCAGCCAAGACTCCAGCGGAACAGGGGCCAACGTCCTGACTTTC
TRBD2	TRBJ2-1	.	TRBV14	CASSPPLGGSYEQFF	TGTGCCAGCAGCCCCCCCCTTGGCGGGAGCTATGAGCAGTTCTTC
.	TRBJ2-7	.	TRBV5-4	CASSPNRYEQYF	TGTGCCAGCAGCCCGAATAGGTACGAGCAGTACTTC
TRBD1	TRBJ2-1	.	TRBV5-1	CASSFDQTTGGQFF	TGCGCCAGCAGTTTCGACCAGACTACAGGGGGGCAGTTCTTC
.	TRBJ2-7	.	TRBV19	CASSIGLGPYEQYF	TGTGCCAGTAGTATAGGCCTCGGACCTTACGAGCAGTACTTC
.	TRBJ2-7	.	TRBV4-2	CASSQESGASYEQYF	TGTGCCAGCAGCCAAGAGTCGGGGGCCTCCTACGAGCAGTACTTC
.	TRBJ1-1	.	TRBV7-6	CASSLVTELNTEAFF	TGTGCCAGCAGCTTAGTAACAGAATTGAACACTGAAGCTTTCTTT
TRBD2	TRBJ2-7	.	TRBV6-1	CASSEASGSSYEQYF	TGTGCCAGCAGTGAAGCTAGCGGGAGCTCCTACGAGCAGTACTTC
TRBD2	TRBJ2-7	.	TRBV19	CASSGTRLAGAGEQYF	TGTGCCAGTAGTGGGACCCGACTAGCGGGAGCGGGTGAGCAGTACTTC
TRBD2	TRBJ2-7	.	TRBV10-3	CAISESSGGRGEQYF	TGTGCCATCAGTGAGTCGAGCGGCGGGAGGGGGGAGCAGTACTTC
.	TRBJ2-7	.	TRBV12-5	CASTGPYSYEQYF	TGTGCTAGTACAGGTCCCTACTCCTACGAGCAGTACTTC
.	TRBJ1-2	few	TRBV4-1	CASSRINTNGYTF	TGCGCCAGCAGCCGGATAAACACAAATGGCTACACCTTC